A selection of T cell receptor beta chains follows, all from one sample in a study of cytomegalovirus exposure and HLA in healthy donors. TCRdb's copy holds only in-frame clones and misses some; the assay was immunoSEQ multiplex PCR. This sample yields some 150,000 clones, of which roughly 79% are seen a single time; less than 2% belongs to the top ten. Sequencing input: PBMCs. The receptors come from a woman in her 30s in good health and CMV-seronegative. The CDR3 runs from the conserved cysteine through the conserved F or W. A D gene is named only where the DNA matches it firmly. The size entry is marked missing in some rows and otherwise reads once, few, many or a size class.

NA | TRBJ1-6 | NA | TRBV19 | TGTGCCAGTACTTACCTCGGAGGGAATTCACCCCTCCACTTT | CASTYLGGNSPLHF
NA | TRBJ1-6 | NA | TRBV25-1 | TGTGCCAGCAGTGGGACACAGAATTCACCCCTCCACTTT | CASSGTQNSPLHF
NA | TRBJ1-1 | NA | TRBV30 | TGTGCCTGGAGTGTACCCGGGTCGAACACTGAAGCTTTCTTT | CAWSVPGSNTEAFF
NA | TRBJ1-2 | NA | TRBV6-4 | TGTGCCAGCAGTGACTCGACTCTCAGTGGCTACACCTTC | CASSDSTLSGYTF
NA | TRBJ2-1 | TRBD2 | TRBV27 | TGTGCCAGCCTCGGGGGGGCGAACAATGAGCAGTTCTTC | CASLGGANNEQFF
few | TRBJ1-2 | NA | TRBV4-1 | TGCGCCAGCAGCGAGGGCAGGTGGGGCTACACCTTC | CASSEGRWGYTF
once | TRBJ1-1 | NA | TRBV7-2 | TGTGCCAGCAGCTCCAGGGCAGGGATGTACACTGAAGCTTTCTTT | CASSSRAGMYTEAFF
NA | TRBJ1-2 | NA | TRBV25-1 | TGTGCCAGCAGTGAGACAGACCGAAACTATGGCTACACCTTC | CASSETDRNYGYTF
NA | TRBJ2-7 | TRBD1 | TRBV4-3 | TGCGCCAGCAGCCAAGAGGGGACAGGCTCCTACGAGCAGTACTTC | CASSQEGTGSYEQYF
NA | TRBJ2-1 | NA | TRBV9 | TGTGCCAGCAGCGTAGACGGGTACAATGAGCAGTTCTTC | CASSVDGYNEQFF
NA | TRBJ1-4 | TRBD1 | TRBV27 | TGTGCCAGCAGCCCCCTCCCTCCGGCCAGGGGGCTTGGTAATGAAAAACTGTTTTTT | CASSPLPPARGLGNEKLFF
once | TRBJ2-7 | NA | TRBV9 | TGTGCCAGCAGCGTAGGGGGGGGGCTCTCCTACGAGCAGTACTTC | CASSVGGGLSYEQYF
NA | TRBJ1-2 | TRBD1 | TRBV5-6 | TGTGCCAGCAGTGACAGGGGGCGTATGGATGGCTACACCTTC | CASSDRGRMDGYTF
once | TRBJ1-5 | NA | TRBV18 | TGTGCCAGCTCCCCCGGACAGAGCAATCAGCCCCAGCATTTT | CASSPGQSNQPQHF
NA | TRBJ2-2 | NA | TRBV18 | TGTGCCAGCTCACCACTAGAAAACACCGGGGAGCTGTTTTTT | CASSPLENTGELFF
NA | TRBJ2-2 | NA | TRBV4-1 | TGCGCCAGCAGCCAGTCGGGGACAAACACCGGGGAGCTGTTTTTT | CASSQSGTNTGELFF
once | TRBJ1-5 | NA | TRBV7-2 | TGTGCCAGCCGCGGACAGCCTAATCAGCCCCAGCATTTT | CASRGQPNQPQHF
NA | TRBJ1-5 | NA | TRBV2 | TGTGCCACTGGGGCATATAGCAATCAGCCCCAGCATTTT | CATGAYSNQPQHF
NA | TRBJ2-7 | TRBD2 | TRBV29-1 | TGCAGCGTTGCGAGACCCACTAGCGGGGGGGCGGCGAGGGGTCCACGGGCCTACGAGCAGTACTTC | CSVARPTSGGAARGPRAYEQYF
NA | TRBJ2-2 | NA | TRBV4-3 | TGCGCCAGCAGCCAAGTACTGTCCCCGAACACCGGGGAGCTGTTTTTT | CASSQVLSPNTGELFF
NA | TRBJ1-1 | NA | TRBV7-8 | TGTGCCAGCAGCCTCGGACGGGGGAACACTGAAGCTTTCTTT | CASSLGRGNTEAFF
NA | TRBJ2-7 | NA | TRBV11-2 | TGTGCCAGCAGCTTCGCGGGTGGAGGGGCAGCCTCCTACGAGCAGTACTTC | CASSFAGGGAASYEQYF
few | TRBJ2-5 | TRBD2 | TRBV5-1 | TGCGCCAGCAGCTTGGTCTTGCGGGGGGCCGGGGAGACCCAGTACTTC | CASSLVLRGAGETQYF
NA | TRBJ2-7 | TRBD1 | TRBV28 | TGTGCCAGCAGTTTAGCCGGGACAGGGTATTTGGGGGAGCAGTACTTC | CASSLAGTGYLGEQYF
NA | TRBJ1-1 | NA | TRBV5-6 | TGTGCCAGCAACCCCGGGTGGCAGAATAAAGAAGCTTTCTTT | CASNPGWQNKEAFF
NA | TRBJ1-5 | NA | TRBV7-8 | TGTGCCAGCAGCTTAGAGACAGGAGGTTTGACTCAGCCCCAGCATTTT | CASSLETGGLTQPQHF
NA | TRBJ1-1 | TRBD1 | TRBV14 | TGTGCCAGCAGCCATACAGGGGGCGCGGGTGAAGCTTTCTTT | CASSHTGGAGEAFF
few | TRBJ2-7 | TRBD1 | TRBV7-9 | TGTGCCAGCAGCTTGAGACAGGGTGGGTACGAGCAGTACTTC | CASSLRQGGYEQYF
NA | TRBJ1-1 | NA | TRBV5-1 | TGCGCCAGCAGCTTGGCCATAACGGGATCTGCTGTGAACACTGAAGCTTTCTTT | CASSLAITGSAVNTEAFF
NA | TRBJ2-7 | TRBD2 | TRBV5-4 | TGTGCCATCGGGCGGGGGGACTCCTACGAGCAGTACTTC | CAIGRGDSYEQYF
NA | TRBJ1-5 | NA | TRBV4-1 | TGCGCCAGCAGCCAAGAAGAGCTCAGCAATCAGCCCCAGCATTTT | CASSQEELSNQPQHF
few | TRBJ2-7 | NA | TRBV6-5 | TGTGCCAGCAGTTCGAACAGGGAGTCCTACGAGCAGTACTTC | CASSSNRESYEQYF
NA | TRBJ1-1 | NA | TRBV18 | TGTGCCAGCTCACCGGCAACGAACACTGAAGCTTTCTTT | CASSPATNTEAFF
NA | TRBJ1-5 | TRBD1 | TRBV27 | TGTGCCAGCAGTTTAGGGACAGGGGGTAATCAGCCCCAGCATTTT | CASSLGTGGNQPQHF
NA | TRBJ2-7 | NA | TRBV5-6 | TGTGCCAGCAGCCACCGGGACTTGTACGAGCAGTACTTC | CASSHRDLYEQYF
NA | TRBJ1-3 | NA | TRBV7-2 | TGTGCCAGCAGCTTCAGGTCTGGAAACACCATATATTTT | CASSFRSGNTIYF
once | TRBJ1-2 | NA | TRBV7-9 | TGTGCCAGCAGCTTAGGTGGGGGTGCTCGGAGCGGGCTTTATGGCTACACCTTC | CASSLGGGARSGLYGYTF
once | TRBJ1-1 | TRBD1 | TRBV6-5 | TGTGCCAGCAGTTACGAGCAGGGGGCGGCTGAAGCTTTCTTT | CASSYEQGAAEAFF
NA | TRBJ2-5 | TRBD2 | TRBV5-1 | TGCGCCAGCAGACTAGCGGTTAATCAAGAGACCCAGTACTTC | CASRLAVNQETQYF
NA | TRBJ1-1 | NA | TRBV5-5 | TGTGCCAGCAGCTTGAGGCCAGGGGTAATGAACACTGAAGCTTTCTTT | CASSLRPGVMNTEAFF
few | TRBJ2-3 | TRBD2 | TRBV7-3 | TGTGCCAGCAGCCCTCAGCGGGGCAAGGCAGATACGCAGTATTTT | CASSPQRGKADTQYF
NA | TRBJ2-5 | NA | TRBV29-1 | TGCAGCGTTACCCAAGAGGTTTACGAGACCCAGTACTTC | CSVTQEVYETQYF
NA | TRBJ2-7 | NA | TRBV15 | TGTGCCACCAGCAGAGACCGGGGGTCTTACGAGCAGTACTTC | CATSRDRGSYEQYF
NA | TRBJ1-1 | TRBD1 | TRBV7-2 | TGTGCCAGCAGCCGCGACAGGGTGAACACTGAAGCTTTCTTT | CASSRDRVNTEAFF
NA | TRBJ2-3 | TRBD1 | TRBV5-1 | TGCGCCAGCAGCTTGGGGGGGACAGGACGAGACTTTATCACAGATACGCAGTATTTT | CASSLGGTGRDFITDTQYF
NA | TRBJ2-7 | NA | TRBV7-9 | TGTGCCAGCAGCTTAGCTGGCCAGGCGCACTACGAGCAGTACTTC | CASSLAGQAHYEQYF
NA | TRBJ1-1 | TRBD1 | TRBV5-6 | TGTGCCAGCAGGGAACAGGGGATGAACACTGAAGCTTTCTTT | CASREQGMNTEAFF
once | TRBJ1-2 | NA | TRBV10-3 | TGTGCCATCAGTGCCCCCCTGACGGAGGTTAACTATGGCTACACCTTC | CAISAPLTEVNYGYTF
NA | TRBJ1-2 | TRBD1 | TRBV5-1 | TGCGCCAGCAGCCGTGACAGGGACTATGGCTACACCTTC | CASSRDRDYGYTF
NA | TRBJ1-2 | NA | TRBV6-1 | TGTGCCAGCAGTGAAGCTGGGGGGAGATTGGGTGGCTACACCTTC | CASSEAGGRLGGYTF
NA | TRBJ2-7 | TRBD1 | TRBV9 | TGTGCCAGCAGCGTAGGACAGGGGGCGGTCTACGAGCAGTACTTC | CASSVGQGAVYEQYF
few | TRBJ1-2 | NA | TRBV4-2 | TGTGCCAGCAGCCCGGAACCCCGGGGAACCAGTAACTATGGCTACACCTTC | CASSPEPRGTSNYGYTF
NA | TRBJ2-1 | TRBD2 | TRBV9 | TGTGCCAGCAGCCTGAGGACTAGCGGGGTGGGGAATGAGCAGTTCTTC | CASSLRTSGVGNEQFF
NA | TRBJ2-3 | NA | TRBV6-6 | TGTGCCAGCAGCTCTCGGGGCACAGATACGCAGTATTTT | CASSSRGTDTQYF
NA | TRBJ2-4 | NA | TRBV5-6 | TGTGCCAGCAGCGCCCTGGGAAGGGGAGGTGGGAACTTC | CASSALGRGGGNF
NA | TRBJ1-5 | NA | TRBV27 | TGTGCCAGCAGGGATCTACAGGGCTTAAGCAATCAGCCCCAGCATTTT | CASRDLQGLSNQPQHF
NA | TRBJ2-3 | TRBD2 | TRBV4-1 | TGCGCCAGCAGCCAACACGCGCGAGCGGGGGGTGCAGATACGCAGTATTTT | CASSQHARAGGADTQYF
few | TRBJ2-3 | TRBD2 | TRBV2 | TGTGCCAGCAGAAGGGGACTAGCGGGGGGGGATACGCAGTATTTT | CASRRGLAGGDTQYF
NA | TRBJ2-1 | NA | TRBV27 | TGTGCCAGCAGAAGATCGGGGCCAGGGGGAGGCAATGAGCAGTTCTTC | CASRRSGPGGGNEQFF